These T cell receptor beta chains were read from a single sample in a study of T cells in Graves' hyperthyroidism and ophthalmopathy. TCRdb reanalysed the multiplex PCR reads using MiXCR and keeps one entry per CDR3 protein. Of hundreds of thousands of distinct CDR3 sequences listed, 14% are singletons. Sequencing was done on a sample of blood. Receptor source: a woman aged 25 to 39 with Graves' hyperthyroidism. The CDR3 runs from the conserved cysteine through the conserved F or W. A D gene is named only where the DNA matches it firmly. Not all rows give a size; the values are once, few, many and, for expanded clones, a class.

j_call,clone_size,v_call,cdr3_length,d_call,cdr3_aa,cdr3_nt
TRBJ1-1,many,TRBV11-3,19,TRBD1,CATTLWPAGGQEMDTEAFF,TGTGCCACCACCCTCTGGCCCGCAGGGGGACAGGAGATGGACACTGAAGCTTTCTTT
TRBJ2-1,many,TRBV20-1,16,TRBD2,CSARDQSGVGYNEQFF,TGCAGTGCTAGAGACCAGAGCGGGGTGGGATACAATGAGCAGTTCTTC
TRBJ1-3,many,TRBV19,15,-,CASSKTDGSGNTIYF,TGTGCCAGTAGTAAGACCGACGGGTCTGGAAACACCATATATTTT
TRBJ2-3,many,TRBV28,16,TRBD2,CASSPGLAVKSDTQYF,TGTGCCAGCAGTCCCGGACTAGCCGTGAAGTCAGATACGCAGTATTTT
TRBJ2-6,many,TRBV28,12,-,CASSFGANVLTF,TGTGCCAGCAGTTTTGGGGCCAACGTCCTGACTTTC
TRBJ2-2,-,TRBV5-1,12,-,CASREDTGELFF,TGCGCCAGCAGGGAGGACACCGGGGAGCTGTTTTTT
TRBJ1-5,many,TRBV5-8,13,-,CASSKSLNQPQHF,TGTGCCAGCAGTAAATCGCTCAATCAGCCCCAGCATTTT
TRBJ2-1,-,TRBV12-3/TRBV12-4,17,TRBD2,CASSPGGGASSYNEQFF,TGTGCCAGCAGTCCCGGGGGGGGGGCTAGCAGTTACAATGAGCAGTTCTTC
TRBJ2-3,-,TRBV19,12,-,CASSMVGNTQYF,TGTGCCAGTAGTATGGTAGGGAATACGCAGTATTTT
TRBJ1-5,few,TRBV27,17,-,CASTLAPTGKVLWPQHF,TGTGCCAGCACTCTAGCCCCTACAGGGAAGGTTTTGTGGCCCCAGCATTTT
TRBJ2-5,many,TRBV11-2,14,-,CASSGGAVWETQYF,TGTGCCAGCAGCGGGGGGGCGGTTTGGGAGACCCAGTACTTC
TRBJ2-5,many,TRBV24-1,14,-,CATSDPDGQETQYF,TGTGCCACCAGTGATCCCGACGGCCAAGAGACCCAGTACTTC
TRBJ2-7,-,TRBV28,14,TRBD1,CASTLDRGLYEQYF,TGTGCCAGCACCCTGGACAGGGGGCTTTACGAGCAGTACTTC
TRBJ2-7,few,TRBV5-1,16,TRBD2,CASSLGGGSGAYEQYF,TGCGCCAGCAGCTTGGGTGGCGGTAGCGGGGCCTACGAGCAGTACTTC
TRBJ1-1,once,TRBV6-5,15,TRBD1,CASSYTQGRGTEAFF,TGTGCCAGCAGTTACACACAGGGGAGGGGAACTGAAGCTTTCTTT
TRBJ2-7,-,TRBV25-1,11,-,CASSDFDEQYF,TGTGCCAGCAGTGACTTTGACGAGCAGTACTTC
TRBJ2-3,few,TRBV30,15,TRBD2,CACYGKRDSTDTQYF,TGTGCCTGTTATGGGAAGCGGGACAGCACAGATACGCAGTATTTT
TRBJ2-6,-,TRBV19,16,TRBD1,CATTGQGQAGANVLTF,TGTGCCACCACGGGACAGGGACAGGCTGGGGCCAACGTCCTGACTTTC
TRBJ2-3,-,TRBV20-1,13,-,CSASGTGKDTQYF,TGCAGTGCTTCCGGGACTGGGAAAGATACGCAGTATTTT
TRBJ1-5,-,TRBV2,12,TRBD1,CASTDRVRPQHF,TGTGCCAGCACCGACAGGGTCCGTCCCCAGCATTTT
TRBJ2-1,-,TRBV6-1,16,-,CASKNPSREWYNEQFF,TGTGCCAGCAAGAACCCCTCCCGGGAGTGGTACAATGAGCAGTTCTTC
TRBJ2-5,many,TRBV28,13,-,CASSPGTWETQYF,TGTGCCAGCAGTCCTGGGACATGGGAGACCCAGTACTTC
TRBJ2-5,few,TRBV10-3,16,TRBD1,CAISADAYRGRETQYF,TGTGCCATCAGTGCAGACGCTTACAGGGGAAGAGAGACCCAGTACTTC
TRBJ2-6,few,TRBV29-1,13,-,CSVPESGANVLTF,TGCAGCGTTCCAGAATCTGGGGCCAACGTCCTGACTTTC
TRBJ2-5,many,TRBV9,14,-,CASSVDPLGETQYF,TGTGCCAGCAGCGTAGACCCCCTTGGAGAGACCCAGTACTTC
TRBJ2-3,many,TRBV28,14,-,CASSLREGQDTQYF,TGTGCCAGCAGTTTGAGAGAGGGGCAAGATACGCAGTATTTT
TRBJ1-5,few,TRBV12-3/TRBV12-4,13,-,CASGLATNQPQHF,TGTGCCAGCGGTTTAGCTACAAATCAGCCCCAGCATTTT
TRBJ1-4,many,TRBV5-6,13,-,CASSLGINEKLFF,TGTGCCAGCAGCTTGGGAATTAATGAAAAACTGTTTTTT
TRBJ2-5,-,TRBV11-2,16,TRBD2,CASSLTSGERQETQYF,TGTGCCAGCAGCTTAACTAGCGGGGAACGCCAAGAGACCCAGTACTTC
TRBJ1-1,few,TRBV5-6,14,TRBD1,CASSPDRAYSEAFF,TGTGCCAGCAGCCCGGACAGGGCATATTCTGAAGCTTTCTTT
TRBJ1-2,many,TRBV20-1,11,-,CSAPGPYGYTF,TGCAGTGCTCCCGGCCCCTATGGCTACACCTTC
TRBJ1-6,-,TRBV5-1,15,-,CASSLAGEGRSPLHF,TGCGCCAGCAGCTTGGCCGGTGAGGGTCGTTCACCCCTCCACTTT
TRBJ2-5,many,TRBV19,15,-,CASSIDLRDAETQYF,TGTGCCAGTAGTATAGATCTAAGGGACGCAGAGACCCAGTACTTC
TRBJ1-1,few,TRBV6-1,15,-,CASSEEWQGFTEAFF,TGTGCCAGCAGTGAGGAGTGGCAGGGGTTCACTGAAGCTTTCTTT
TRBJ1-5,many,TRBV10-2,14,-,CASSVAGGNQPQHF,TGCGCCAGCAGTGTCGCGGGAGGCAATCAGCCCCAGCATTTT
TRBJ2-2,many,TRBV20-1,13,-,CSARDPDTGELFF,TGCAGTGCTAGGGACCCAGACACCGGGGAGCTGTTTTTT
TRBJ2-7,-,TRBV27,13,-,CASSLGLPYEQHF,TGTGCCAGCAGCCTCGGACTCCCCTACGAGCAGCACTTC
TRBJ1-1,many,TRBV7-2,15,TRBD1,CASSLQFRTGNEAFF,TGTGCCAGCAGCTTACAGTTCAGGACAGGCAATGAAGCTTTCTTT
TRBJ1-1,many,TRBV9,14,-,CASSVGPGGTEAFF,TGTGCCAGCAGCGTAGGCCCTGGGGGCACTGAAGCTTTCTTT
TRBJ1-1,many,TRBV6-1,16,-,CASTLEGGAPNTEAFF,TGTGCCAGCACCCTAGAAGGGGGGGCGCCGAACACTGAAGCTTTCTTT